This TCR beta chain was captured in a study of CD8+CD57+ T cells in acquired aplastic anemia. Overall study context: DNA recovered from sorted CD4+ and CD8+ cells had a mean of roughly 3 ug. Study-level points and caveats: Patients and controls had CD8+ Simpson's diversity values that were not significantly distinct. Comparison of patients with controls identified about 27 shared CD8+ CDR3 sequences.

Germline CDR1 and CDR2: ENHRY and SYGVKD. V lost 2 bases and J lost 7, with 11 bases in between. The CDR3 has 13 residues. Sequencing was done on patients that had shown CD8+CD57+ cell expansion by flow cytometry. Patients had undergone no therapy by the time their blood was sampled. The study profiled TCR beta VDJ and CDR3 using genomic DNA as template. TCRdb analysed the reads with MiXCR anew, one entry per CDR3 protein. The sample gives over 150,000 distinct CDR3 sequences, 65% to 75% of which show up once; around 45% is in the top ten. Regarding this clonotype: The antigen is not known.

The TCR originated in a human donor with aplastic anemia. What was sequenced was sorted CD4+, CD8+, or CD8+CD57+ T cells (not recorded which) from PBMCs. The chain couples TRBV10-3 to TRBJ1-2; the D gene is possibly TRBD1 (5 bases). The CDR3 region has the DNA TGTGCCATCAGTGAGGACAGACGGGGTGGCTACACCTTC. This codes for CAISEDRRGGYTF.